Given below is one TCR beta chain in context. The antigen is unknown. A second PCR, run for about 7 to 11 cycles, used a sample-barcoded 5' primer plus a J-beta primer mix. Each CDR3 protein is one row after TCRdb ran MiXCR on the 5' RACE reads. This table has roughly 800,000 distinct CDR3 sequences, about 62% appearing once. The data were taken from a study of blood T cells in healthy people across ages. Broader study findings: Fewer expanded clones and more diversity marked long-lived versus aged donors. Older age went with lower TCR beta diversity per million T cells, in a roughly linear way.

Between the trimmed V and J ends, which lost 2 bases and 10 bases, there was a span of 9 bases. The CDR3 loop spans 12 amino acids. The germline CDR1 and CDR2 sequences are GTSNPN and SVGIG (reference sequence). The chain carries TRBV30 and TRBJ1-6; the D is unclear. Sequencing input: blood. This TCR derives from a young man in good health. CDR3 residues: CAWSLRESPLHF. The DNA of the CDR3 is TGTGCCTGGAGTCTCCGGGAATCACCCCTCCACTTT.